This note documents a single T cell receptor beta chain sequence. Its antigen is not identified. TCR beta CDR3 regions were amplified from RNA transcripts. In the first round, RT-PCR was carried out with HTBI primers, and a multiplex PCR formed the second round. TCRdb analysed the multiplex PCR reads with MiXCR anew, one entry per CDR3 protein. The repertoire has 580,000 or so distinct CDR3 sequences, about two fifths of them found once; the top ten carry around 4%. These data are taken from a study of Graves' ophthalmopathy and Graves' hyperthyroidism. Trimming cost V 4 bases and J 5 bases; bases outside gene matches: 9. CDR3 length equals 16 residues. Germline V gene lookup returns CDR1 LGHDT and CDR2 YNNKEL (reference sequence). The study's findings and limits: A roughly 76% specificity and around 89% sensitivity were achieved by a 13-signature model that separated ophthalmopathy from stable hyperthyroidism.

V usage is TRBV3-1 and J usage is TRBJ1-5; TRBD1 aligns across 9 bases. The source material was peripheral blood or thyroid tissue (not recorded which). The receptor was derived from an adult man with Graves' hyperthyroidism. In DNA, the CDR3 is TGTGCCAGCAGCCCTCAGGGACAGGGACACGATCAGCCCCAGCATTTT. Protein: CASSPQGQGHDQPQHF.